This note documents a single T cell receptor beta chain sequence. Some clones are missing from TCRdb's copy, which holds only in-frame ones; the method was immunoSEQ multiplex PCR. The table records about 44,000 clones, about 89% of them present only once. CDR3 length: 14 amino acids. The V segment lost 3 bases and the J segment 9 bases; nucleotides outside the gene matches: 7. The V gene's germline CDR1 is SNHLY and CDR2 FYNNEI. The data belong to a study of blood T cell repertoires in COVID-19. This receptor was taken from a man aged 70-80 years with active COVID-19. The genes are TRBV2 and TRBJ2-1, with TRBD2 matching 8 bases. Sequenced sample: peripheral blood. The CDR3 reads CASSDRGGRSEQFF. CDR3 coding DNA: TGTGCCAGCAGTGATCGGGGGGGCCGGAGTGAGCAGTTCTTC.